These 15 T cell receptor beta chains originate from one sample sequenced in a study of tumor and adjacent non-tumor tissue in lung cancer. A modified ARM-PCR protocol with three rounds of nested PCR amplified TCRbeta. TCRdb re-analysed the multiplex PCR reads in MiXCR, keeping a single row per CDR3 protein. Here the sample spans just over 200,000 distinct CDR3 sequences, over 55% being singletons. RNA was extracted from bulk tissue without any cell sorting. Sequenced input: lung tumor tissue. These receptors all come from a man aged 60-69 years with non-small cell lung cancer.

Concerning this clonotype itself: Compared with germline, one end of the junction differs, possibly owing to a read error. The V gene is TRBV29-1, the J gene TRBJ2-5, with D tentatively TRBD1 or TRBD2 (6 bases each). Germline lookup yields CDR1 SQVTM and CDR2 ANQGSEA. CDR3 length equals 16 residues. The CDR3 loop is CSFEYLEWAGQESQYF. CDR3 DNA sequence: TGCAGCTTTGAATATCTTGAATGGGCGGGACAAGAGAGCCAGTACTTC.

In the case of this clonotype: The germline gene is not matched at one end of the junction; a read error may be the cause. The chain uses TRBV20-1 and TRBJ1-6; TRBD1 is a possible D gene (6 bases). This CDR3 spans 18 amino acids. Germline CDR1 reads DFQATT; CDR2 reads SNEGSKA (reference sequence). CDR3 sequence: CSARPRVGTPKINSRLHF. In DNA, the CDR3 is TGCAGTGCTAGACCGCGGGTTGGGACACCTAAAATTAATTCACGCCTCCACTTT.

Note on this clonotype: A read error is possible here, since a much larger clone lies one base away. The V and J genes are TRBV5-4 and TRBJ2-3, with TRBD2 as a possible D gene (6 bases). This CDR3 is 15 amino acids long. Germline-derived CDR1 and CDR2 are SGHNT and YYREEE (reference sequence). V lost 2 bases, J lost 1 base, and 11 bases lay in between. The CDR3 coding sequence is TGTGCCAGCAGCTTATCCGGGACTGGCACAGATACGCAGTATTTT. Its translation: CASSLSGTGTDTQYF. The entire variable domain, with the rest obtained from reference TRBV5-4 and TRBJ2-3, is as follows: ETGVTQSPTHLIKTRGQQVTLRCSSQSGHNTVSWYQQALGQGPQFIFQYYREEENGRGNFPPRFSGLQFPNYSSELNVNALELDDSALYLCASSLSGTGTDTQYFGPGTRLTVL.

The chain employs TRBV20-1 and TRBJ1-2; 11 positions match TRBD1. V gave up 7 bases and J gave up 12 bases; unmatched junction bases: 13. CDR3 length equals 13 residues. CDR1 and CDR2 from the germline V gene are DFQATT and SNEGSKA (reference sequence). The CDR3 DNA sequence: TGCAGTGTCCCGGACAGGGGGCTGGGGGGCCACACCTTC. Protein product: CSVPDRGLGGHTF.

The CDR3 DNA reads TGTGCCAGCAGTGGTGGTGGGATGAACACCGGGGAGCTGTTTTTT. Translation: CASSGGGMNTGELFF. V is TRBV2 and J is TRBJ2-2; no reliable D call. Germline V gene lookup returns CDR1 SNHLY and CDR2 FYNNEI. V shed 4 bases and J shed 1 base, with 10 bases lying between them. The CDR3 runs to 15 residues. The full variable domain, with the rest looked up from reference TRBV2 and TRBJ2-2, is EPEVTQTPSHQVTQMGQEVILRCVPISNHLYFYWYRQILGQKVEFLVSFYNNEISEKSEIFDDQFSVERPDGSNFTLKIRSTKLEDSAMYFCASSGGGMNTGELFFGEGSRLTVL.

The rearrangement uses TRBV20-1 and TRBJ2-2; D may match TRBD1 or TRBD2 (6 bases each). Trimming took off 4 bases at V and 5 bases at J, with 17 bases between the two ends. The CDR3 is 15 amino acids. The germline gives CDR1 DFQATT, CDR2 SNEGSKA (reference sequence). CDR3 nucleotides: TGCAGTGCTATGTCTGGTAGAGGGGGGACCGGGGAGCTGTTTTTT. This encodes CSAMSGRGGTGELFF.

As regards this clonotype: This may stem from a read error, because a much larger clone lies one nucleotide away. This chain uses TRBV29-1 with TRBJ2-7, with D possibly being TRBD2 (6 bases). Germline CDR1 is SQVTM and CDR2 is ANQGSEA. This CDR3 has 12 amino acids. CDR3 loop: CRVGFGGYEQYF. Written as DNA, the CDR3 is TGCAGAGTTGGATTCGGGGGCTACGAGCAGTACTTC.

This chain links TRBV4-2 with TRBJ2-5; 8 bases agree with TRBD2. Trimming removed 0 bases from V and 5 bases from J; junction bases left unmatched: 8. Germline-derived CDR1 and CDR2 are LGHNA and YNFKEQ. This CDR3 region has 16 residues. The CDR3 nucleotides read TGTGCCAGCAGCCAAGAACAGCGGGGGCGAGGGGAGACCCAGTACTTC. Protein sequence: CASSQEQRGRGETQYF.

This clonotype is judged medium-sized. CDR3 in DNA: TGCAGTGCTAGGGCGGGACACACTGAAGCTTTCTTT. Its protein is CSARAGHTEAFF. The chain has TRBV20-1 and TRBJ1-1, with D maybe TRBD1 (5 bases). The CDR3 loop spans 12 amino acids. Trimming shortened V by 3 bases and J by 3 bases, and 8 bases separated the two germline ends. The V gene's germline CDR1 is DFQATT and CDR2 SNEGSKA (reference sequence).

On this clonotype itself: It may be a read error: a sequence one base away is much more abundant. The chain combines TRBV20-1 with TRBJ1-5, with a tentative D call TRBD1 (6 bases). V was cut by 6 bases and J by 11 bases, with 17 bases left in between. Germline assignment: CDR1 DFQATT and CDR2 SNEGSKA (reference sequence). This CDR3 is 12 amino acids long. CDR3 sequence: CSAVRGSGSQHF. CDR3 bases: TGCAGTGCCGTCAGGGGTTCGGGGTCCCAGCATTTT.

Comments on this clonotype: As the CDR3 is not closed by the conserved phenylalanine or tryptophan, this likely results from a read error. CDR3 coding DNA: TGTGCCAGCAGTCCTATCTCTGGGACCAATATCCTGACTGTC. It translates to CASSPISGTNILTV. This chain uses TRBV11-2 with TRBJ2-6; tentatively, D is TRBD1 or TRBD2 (5 bases each). CDR3 size: 14 residues. CDR1 is SGHAT and CDR2 is FQNNGV in the germline V gene. With 6 bases removed from V and 14 bases from J, the gap between germline ends came to 20 bases.

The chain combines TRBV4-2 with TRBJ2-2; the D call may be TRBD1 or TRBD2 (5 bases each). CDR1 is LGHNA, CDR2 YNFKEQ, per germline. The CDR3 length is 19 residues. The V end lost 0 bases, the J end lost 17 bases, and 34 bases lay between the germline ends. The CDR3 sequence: CASSQDSGQIERGTGEFFF. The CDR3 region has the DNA TGTGCCAGCAGCCAAGACTCGGGGCAGATAGAGCGAGGCACCGGGGAATTCTTTTTT.

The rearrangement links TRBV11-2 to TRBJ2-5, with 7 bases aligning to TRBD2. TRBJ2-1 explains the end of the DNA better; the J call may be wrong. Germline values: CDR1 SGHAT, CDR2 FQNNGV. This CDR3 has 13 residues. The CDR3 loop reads CASSSAGEETQFF. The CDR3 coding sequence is TGTGCCAGCAGCTCTGCGGGGGAAGAGACCCAGTTCTTC.

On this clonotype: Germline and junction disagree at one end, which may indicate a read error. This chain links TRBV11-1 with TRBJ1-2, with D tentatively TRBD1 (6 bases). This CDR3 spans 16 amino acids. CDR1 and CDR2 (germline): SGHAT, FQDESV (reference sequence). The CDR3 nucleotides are TGTGTCAGCAGCTTGGAGATGATCGACAGGAGTTATGGCTACACCTTC. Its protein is CVSSLEMIDRSYGYTF.

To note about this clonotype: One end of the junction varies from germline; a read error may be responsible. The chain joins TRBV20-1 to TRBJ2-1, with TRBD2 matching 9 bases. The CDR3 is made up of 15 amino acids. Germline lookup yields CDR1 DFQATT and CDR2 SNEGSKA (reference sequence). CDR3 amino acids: CSARGLATVHNEQFF. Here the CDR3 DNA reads TGTAGTGCAAGGGGACTAGCTACGGTCCACAATGAGCAGTTCTTC.